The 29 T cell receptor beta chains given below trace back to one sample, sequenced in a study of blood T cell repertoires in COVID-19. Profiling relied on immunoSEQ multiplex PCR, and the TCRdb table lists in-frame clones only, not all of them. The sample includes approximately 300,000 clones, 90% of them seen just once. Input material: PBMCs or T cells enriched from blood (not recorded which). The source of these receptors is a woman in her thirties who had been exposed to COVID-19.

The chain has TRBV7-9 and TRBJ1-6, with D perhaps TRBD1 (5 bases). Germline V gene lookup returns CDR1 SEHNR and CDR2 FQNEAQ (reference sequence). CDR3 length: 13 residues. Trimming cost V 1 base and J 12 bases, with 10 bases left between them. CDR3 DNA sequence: TGTGCCAGCAGCTTAGGGGGGGATTTACCCCTCCACTTT. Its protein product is CASSLGGDLPLHF.

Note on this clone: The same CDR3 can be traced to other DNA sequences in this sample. CDR3 DNA: TGTGCCAGCAGTTTAGGGCAGAACTATGGCTACACCTTC. Encoded protein: CASSLGQNYGYTF. The V and J genes are TRBV12-3 or TRBV12-4 and TRBJ1-2, with no clear D. Trimming pared 1 base from V and 2 bases from J, leaving 5 bases between. This CDR3 is 13 amino acids long.

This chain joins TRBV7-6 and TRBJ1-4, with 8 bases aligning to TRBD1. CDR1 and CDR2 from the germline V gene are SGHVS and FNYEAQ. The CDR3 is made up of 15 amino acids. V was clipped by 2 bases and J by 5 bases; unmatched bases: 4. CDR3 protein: CASSLPGTGNEKLFF. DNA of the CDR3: TGTGCCAGCAGCTTACCTGGGACAGGAAATGAAAAACTGTTTTTT. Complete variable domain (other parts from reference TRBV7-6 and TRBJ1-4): GAGVSQSPRYKVTKRGQDVALRCDPISGHVSLYWYRQALGQGPEFLTYFNYEAQQDKSGLPNDRFSAERPEGSISTLTIQRTEQRDSAMYRCASSLPGTGNEKLFFGSGTQLSVL.

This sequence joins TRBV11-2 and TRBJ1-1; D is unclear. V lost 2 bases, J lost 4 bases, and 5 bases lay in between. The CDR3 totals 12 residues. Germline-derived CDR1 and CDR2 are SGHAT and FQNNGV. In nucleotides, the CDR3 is TGTGCCAGCAGCTTAACAGCCACTGAAGCTTTCTTT. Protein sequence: CASSLTATEAFF.

The CDR3: CASSSYNQPQHF. CDR3 in DNA: TGTGCCAGCAGCTCCTACAATCAGCCCCAGCATTTT. The chain links TRBV11-2 to TRBJ1-5; no definite D call. In germline, CDR1 is SGHAT, CDR2 FQNNGV. CDR3 length: 12 amino acids. V was shortened by 4 bases and J by 3 bases, with 4 bases between the two germline ends.

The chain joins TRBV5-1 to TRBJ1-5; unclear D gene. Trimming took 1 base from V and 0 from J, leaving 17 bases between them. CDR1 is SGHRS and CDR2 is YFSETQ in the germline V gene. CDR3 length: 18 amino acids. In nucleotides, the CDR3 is TGCGCCAGCAGCTTGCGGAGGGTCCGTTCCCCTAGCAATCAGCCCCAGCATTTT. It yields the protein CASSLRRVRSPSNQPQHF.

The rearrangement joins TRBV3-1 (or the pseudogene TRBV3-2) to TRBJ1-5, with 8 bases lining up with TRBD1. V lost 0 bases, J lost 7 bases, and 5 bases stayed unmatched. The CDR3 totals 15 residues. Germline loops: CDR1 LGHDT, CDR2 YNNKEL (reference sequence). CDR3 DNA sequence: TGTGCCAGCAGCCAAGATGCTGGACAGGGACAGCCCCAGCATTTT. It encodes CASSQDAGQGQPQHF.

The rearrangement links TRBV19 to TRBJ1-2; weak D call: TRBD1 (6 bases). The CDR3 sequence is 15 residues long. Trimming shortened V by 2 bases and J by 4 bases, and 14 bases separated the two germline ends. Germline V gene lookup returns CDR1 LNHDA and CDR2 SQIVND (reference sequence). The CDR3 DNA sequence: TGTGCCAGTAGTATATTCGCAGGGGTGGTCTATGGCTACACCTTC. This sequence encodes CASSIFAGVVYGYTF.

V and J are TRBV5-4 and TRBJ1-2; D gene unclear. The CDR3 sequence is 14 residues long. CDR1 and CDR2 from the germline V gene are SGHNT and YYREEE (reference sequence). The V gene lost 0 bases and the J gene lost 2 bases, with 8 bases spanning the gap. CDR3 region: CASSLDARNYGYTF. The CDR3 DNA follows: TGTGCCAGCAGCTTGGACGCCAGAAACTATGGCTACACCTTC. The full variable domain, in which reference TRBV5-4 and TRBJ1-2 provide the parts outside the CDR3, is ETGVTQSPTHLIKTRGQQVTLRCSSQSGHNTVSWYQQALGQGPQFIFQYYREEENGRGNFPPRFSGLQFPNYSSELNVNALELDDSALYLCASSLDARNYGYTFGSGTRLTVV.

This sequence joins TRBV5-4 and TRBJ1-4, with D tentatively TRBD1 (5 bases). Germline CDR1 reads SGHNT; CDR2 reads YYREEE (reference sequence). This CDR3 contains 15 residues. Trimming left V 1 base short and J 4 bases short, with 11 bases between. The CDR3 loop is CASSLRQGGNEKLFF. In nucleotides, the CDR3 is TGTGCCAGCAGCTTGAGGCAGGGTGGTAATGAAAAACTGTTTTTT.

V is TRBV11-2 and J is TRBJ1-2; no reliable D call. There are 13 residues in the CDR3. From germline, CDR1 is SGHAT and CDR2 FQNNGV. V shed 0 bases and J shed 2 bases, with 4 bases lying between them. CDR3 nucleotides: TGTGCCAGCAGCTTAGACAGGAACTATGGCTACACCTTC. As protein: CASSLDRNYGYTF.

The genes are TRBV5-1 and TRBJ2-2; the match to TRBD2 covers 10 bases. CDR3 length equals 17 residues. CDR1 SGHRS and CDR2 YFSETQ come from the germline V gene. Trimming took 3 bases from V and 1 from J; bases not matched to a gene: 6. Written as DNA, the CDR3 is TGCGCCAGCAGCTGGGTGCTAGCGGGGGTGAACACCGGGGAGCTGTTTTTT. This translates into CASSWVLAGVNTGELFF.

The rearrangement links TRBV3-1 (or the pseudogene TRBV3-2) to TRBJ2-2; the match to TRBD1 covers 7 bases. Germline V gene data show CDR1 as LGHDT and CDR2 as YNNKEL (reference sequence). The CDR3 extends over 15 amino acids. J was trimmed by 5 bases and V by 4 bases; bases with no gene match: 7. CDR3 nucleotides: TGTGCCAGCAGCCGACAGGGAGTGGGGACCGGGGAGCTGTTTTTT. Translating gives CASSRQGVGTGELFF.

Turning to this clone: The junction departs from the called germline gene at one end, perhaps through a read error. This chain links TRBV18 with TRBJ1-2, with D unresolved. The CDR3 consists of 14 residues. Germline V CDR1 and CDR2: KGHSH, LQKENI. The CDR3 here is CASSPPRRSYGYTF. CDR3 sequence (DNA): TGTGCCAGCTCCCCACCGAGGCGGTCCTATGGCTACACCTTC.

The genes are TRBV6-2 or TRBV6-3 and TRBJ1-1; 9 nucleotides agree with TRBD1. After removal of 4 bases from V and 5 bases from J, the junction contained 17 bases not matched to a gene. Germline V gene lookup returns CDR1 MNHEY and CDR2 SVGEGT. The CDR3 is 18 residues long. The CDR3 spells CASSSRTGAARSKTEAFF. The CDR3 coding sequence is TGTGCCAGCAGTTCACGGACAGGGGCGGCGCGGAGTAAGACTGAAGCTTTCTTT.

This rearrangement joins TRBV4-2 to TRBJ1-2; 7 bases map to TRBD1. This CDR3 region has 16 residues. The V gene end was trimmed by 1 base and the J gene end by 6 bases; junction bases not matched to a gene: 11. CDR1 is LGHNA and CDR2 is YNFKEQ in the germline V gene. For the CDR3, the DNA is TGTGCCAGCAGCCAAGGCCCCCTGACAGGGTACCATGGCTACACCTTC. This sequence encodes CASSQGPLTGYHGYTF.

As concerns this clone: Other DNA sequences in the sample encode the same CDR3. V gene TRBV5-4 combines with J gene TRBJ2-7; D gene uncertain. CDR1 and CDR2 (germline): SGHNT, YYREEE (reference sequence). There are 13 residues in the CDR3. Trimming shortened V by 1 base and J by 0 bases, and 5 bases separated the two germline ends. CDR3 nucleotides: TGTGCCAGCAGCTTGCAGGTCTCCTACGAGCAGTACTTC. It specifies CASSLQVSYEQYF. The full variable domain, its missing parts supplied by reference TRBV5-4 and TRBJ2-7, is ETGVTQSPTHLIKTRGQQVTLRCSSQSGHNTVSWYQQALGQGPQFIFQYYREEENGRGNFPPRFSGLQFPNYSSELNVNALELDDSALYLCASSLQVSYEQYFGPGTRLTVT.

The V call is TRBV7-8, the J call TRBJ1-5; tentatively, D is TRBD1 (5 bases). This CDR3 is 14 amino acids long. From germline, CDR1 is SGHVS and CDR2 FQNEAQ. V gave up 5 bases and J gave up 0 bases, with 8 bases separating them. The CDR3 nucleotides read TGTGCCAGCAGCCCGGGACTTAGCAATCAGCCCCAGCATTTT. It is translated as CASSPGLSNQPQHF.

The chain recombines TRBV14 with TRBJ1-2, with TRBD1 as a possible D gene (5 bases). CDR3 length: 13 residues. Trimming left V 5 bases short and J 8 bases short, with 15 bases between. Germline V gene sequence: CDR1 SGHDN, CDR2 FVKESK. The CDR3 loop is CASSEQVSRGYTF. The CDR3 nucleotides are TGTGCCAGCAGCGAACAGGTCTCGCGGGGCTACACCTTC.

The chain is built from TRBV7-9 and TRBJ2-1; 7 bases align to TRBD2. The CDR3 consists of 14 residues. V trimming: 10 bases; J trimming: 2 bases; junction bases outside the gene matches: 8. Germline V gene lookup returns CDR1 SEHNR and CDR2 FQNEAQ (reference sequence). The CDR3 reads CATHPGGPYNEQFF. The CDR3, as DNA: TGTGCCACCCACCCGGGGGGTCCCTACAATGAGCAGTTCTTC.

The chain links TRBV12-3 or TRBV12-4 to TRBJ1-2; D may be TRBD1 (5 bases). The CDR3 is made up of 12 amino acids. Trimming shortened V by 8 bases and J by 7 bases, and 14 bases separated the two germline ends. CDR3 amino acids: CASHTGGFGYTF. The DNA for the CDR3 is TGTGCCAGCCATACGGGGGGATTTGGCTACACCTTC.

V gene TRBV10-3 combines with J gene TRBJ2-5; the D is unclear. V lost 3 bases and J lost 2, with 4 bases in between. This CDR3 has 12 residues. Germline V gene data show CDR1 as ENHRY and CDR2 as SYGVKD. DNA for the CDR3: TGTGCCATCAGTGAACAGCAAGAGACCCAGTACTTC. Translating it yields CAISEQQETQYF.

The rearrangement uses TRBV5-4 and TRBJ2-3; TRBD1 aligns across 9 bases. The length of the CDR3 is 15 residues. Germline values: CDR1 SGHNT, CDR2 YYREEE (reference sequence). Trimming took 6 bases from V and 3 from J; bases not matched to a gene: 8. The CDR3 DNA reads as TGTGCCAGCAAGAGGGACAGGGAGGGGACAGATACGCAGTATTTT. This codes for CASKRDREGTDTQYF.

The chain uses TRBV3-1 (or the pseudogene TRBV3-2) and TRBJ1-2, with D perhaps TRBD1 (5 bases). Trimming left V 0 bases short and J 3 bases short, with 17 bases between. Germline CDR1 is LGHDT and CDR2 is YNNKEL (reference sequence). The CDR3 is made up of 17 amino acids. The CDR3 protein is CASSQDRLLGTDYGYTF. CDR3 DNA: TGTGCCAGCAGCCAAGATCGGCTACTGGGGACTGACTATGGCTACACCTTC.

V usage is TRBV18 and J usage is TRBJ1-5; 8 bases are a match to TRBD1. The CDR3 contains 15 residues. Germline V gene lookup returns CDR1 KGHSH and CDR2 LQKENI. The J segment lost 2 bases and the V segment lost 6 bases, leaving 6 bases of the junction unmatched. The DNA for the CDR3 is TGTGCCAGCTCCCAGGACAGGGCTGGCAATCAGCCCCAGCATTTT. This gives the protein CASSQDRAGNQPQHF.

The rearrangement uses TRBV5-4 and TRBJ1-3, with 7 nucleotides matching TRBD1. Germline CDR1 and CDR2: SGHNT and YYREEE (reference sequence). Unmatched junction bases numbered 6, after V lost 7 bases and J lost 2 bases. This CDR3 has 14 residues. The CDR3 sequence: CASGLQGTGNTIYF. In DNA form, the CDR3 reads TGTGCCAGCGGGTTACAGGGGACTGGAAACACCATATATTTT.

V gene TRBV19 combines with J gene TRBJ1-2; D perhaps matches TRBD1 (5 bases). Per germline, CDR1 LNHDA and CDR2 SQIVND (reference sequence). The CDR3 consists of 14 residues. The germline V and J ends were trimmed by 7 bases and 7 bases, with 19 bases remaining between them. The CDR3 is CASTFGTLWVGYTF. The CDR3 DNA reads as TGTGCCAGTACCTTCGGGACTCTCTGGGTTGGCTACACCTTC.

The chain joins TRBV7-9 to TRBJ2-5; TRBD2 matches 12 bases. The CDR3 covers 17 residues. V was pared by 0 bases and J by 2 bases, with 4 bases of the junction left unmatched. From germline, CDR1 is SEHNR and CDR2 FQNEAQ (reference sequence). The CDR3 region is CASSLAPSGGGQETQYF. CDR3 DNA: TGTGCCAGCAGCTTAGCTCCTAGCGGGGGGGGTCAAGAGACCCAGTACTTC.

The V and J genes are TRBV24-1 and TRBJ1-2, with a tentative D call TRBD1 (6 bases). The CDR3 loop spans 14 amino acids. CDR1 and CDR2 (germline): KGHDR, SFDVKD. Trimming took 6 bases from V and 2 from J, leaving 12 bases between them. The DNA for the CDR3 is TGTGCCACCAGTCCCTTGGACAGAAACTATGGCTACACCTTC. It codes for CATSPLDRNYGYTF.